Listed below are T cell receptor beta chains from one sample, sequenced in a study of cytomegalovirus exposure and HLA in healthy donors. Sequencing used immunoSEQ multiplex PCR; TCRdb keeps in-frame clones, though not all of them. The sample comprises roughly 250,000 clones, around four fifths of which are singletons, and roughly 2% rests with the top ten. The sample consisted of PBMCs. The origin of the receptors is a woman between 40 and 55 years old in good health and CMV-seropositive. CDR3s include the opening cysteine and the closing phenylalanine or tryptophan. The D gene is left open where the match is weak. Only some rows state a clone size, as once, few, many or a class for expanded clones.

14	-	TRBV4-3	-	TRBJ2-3	TGCGCCAGCAGCCAAGATGCAGACACAGATACGCAGTATTTT	CASSQDADTDTQYF
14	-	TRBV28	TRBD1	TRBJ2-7	TGTGCCAGCAGGGGTGGACAGGCCACCTACGAGCAGTACTTC	CASRGGQATYEQYF
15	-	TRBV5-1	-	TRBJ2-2	TGCGCCAGCAGCTTGGCTCCCGGGGACACCGGGGAGCTGTTTTTT	CASSLAPGDTGELFF
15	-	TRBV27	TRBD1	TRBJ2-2	TGTGCCAGCAGTAGGGACAGGGGTGCAACCGGGGAGCTGTTTTTT	CASSRDRGATGELFF
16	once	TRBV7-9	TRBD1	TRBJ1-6	TGTGCCAGCAGCCCCGGACAGGGGACCTATAATTCACCCCTCCACTTT	CASSPGQGTYNSPLHF
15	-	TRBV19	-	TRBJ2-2	TGTGCCAGTAGTTCAATCGGGATGAACACCGGGGAGCTGTTTTTT	CASSSIGMNTGELFF
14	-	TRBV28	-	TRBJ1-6	TGTGCCAGCAGTTTGGGCCTATATAATTCACCCCTCCACTTT	CASSLGLYNSPLHF
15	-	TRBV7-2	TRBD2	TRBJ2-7	TGTGCCAGCAGCTTAGTCGCTAGCGGGAGTATCGAGCAGTACTTC	CASSLVASGSIEQYF
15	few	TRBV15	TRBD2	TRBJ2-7	TGTGCCACTAGCAGAGTACCCGGACTAGCGCTCGAGCAGTACTTC	CATSRVPGLALEQYF
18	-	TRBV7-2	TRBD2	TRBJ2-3	TGTGCCAGCAGCTTAGTTCTAGCGGGAGGGCCGATCACAGATACGCAGTATTTT	CASSLVLAGGPITDTQYF
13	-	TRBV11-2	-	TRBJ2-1	TGTGCCAGCAGCACCAGAACCTACAATGAGCAGTTCTTC	CASSTRTYNEQFF
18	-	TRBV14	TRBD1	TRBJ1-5	TGTGCCAGCAGCCAAGCTACGCGTGTCTGGGACAGATATCAGCCCCAGCATTTT	CASSQATRVWDRYQPQHF
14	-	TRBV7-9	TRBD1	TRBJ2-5	TGTGCCAGCAGCCAACAGGGGGCGGGGGAGACCCAGTACTTC	CASSQQGAGETQYF
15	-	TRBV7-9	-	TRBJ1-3	TGTGCCAGCAGCCTCCTCTCTGCGGCTGGAAACACCATATATTTT	CASSLLSAAGNTIYF
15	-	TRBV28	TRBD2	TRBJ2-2	TGTGCCAGCAGCCGCGGGGGGGAGTACACCGGGGAGCTGTTTTTT	CASSRGGEYTGELFF
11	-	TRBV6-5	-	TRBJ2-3	TGTGCCAGCAGTCAAGGGGCTACGCAGTATTTT	CASSQGATQYF
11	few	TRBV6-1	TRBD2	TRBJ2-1	TGTGCCACGGGACTAGCGTTTGAGCAGTTCTTC	CATGLAFEQFF
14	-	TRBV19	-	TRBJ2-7	TGTGCCAGTAGTATCGACCCAGGATCCTACGAGCAGTACTTC	CASSIDPGSYEQYF
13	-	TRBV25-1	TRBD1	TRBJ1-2	TGTGCCAGCAGTGAACAGGGGGCCTATGGCTACACCTTC	CASSEQGAYGYTF
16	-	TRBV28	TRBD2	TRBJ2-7	TGTGCCAGCAGTTTAAGCGGGATACTCTCTTGGTACGAGCAGTACTTC	CASSLSGILSWYEQYF
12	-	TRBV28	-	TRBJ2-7	TGTGCCAGCAGTCCCACAGACTACGAGCAGTACTTC	CASSPTDYEQYF
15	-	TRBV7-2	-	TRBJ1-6	TGTGCCAGCAGAGTGGACAGCCCCGGAAATTCACCCCTCCACTTT	CASRVDSPGNSPLHF
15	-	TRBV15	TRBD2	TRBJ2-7	TGTGCCACCCGACTAGCGGGATCACTGGTCGGCGAGCAGTACTTC	CATRLAGSLVGEQYF
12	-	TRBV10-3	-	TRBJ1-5	TGTGCCATCAAGGGTAGCGGTCAGCCCCAGCATTTT	CAIKGSGQPQHF
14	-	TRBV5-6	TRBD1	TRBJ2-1	TGTGCCAGCAGCGTGCAGGGGGCGGGGTACGAGCAGTTCTTC	CASSVQGAGYEQFF
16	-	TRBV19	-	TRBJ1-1	TGTGCCAGTAGTACCCGCGGGGGGAGGGGTACGGCTGAAGCTTTCTTT	CASSTRGGRGTAEAFF
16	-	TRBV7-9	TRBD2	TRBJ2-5	TGTGCCAGCAGCCTCCGGGAGGGCCAAGCCATAGAGACCCAGTACTTC	CASSLREGQAIETQYF
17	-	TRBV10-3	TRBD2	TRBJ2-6	TGTGCCATCAGCAAAGACAGTGCCTTGGGAGGGGCCAACGGCCTGACTTTC	CAISKDSALGGANGLTF
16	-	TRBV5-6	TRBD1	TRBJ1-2	TGTGCCAGCAGCCTCGGGACAGGGGAACACTTCTATGGCTACACCTTC	CASSLGTGEHFYGYTF
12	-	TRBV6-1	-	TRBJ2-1	TGTGCCAGCATAACTAGTATCAATGAGCAGTTCTTC	CASITSINEQFF
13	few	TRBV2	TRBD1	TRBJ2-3	TGTGCCGAAACAGGGGCTAGCACAGATACGCAGTATTTT	CAETGASTDTQYF
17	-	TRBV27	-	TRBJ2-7	TGTGCCAGCAGTCCTATGACGGGTGGTAGTAGATCCTACGAGCAGTACTTC	CASSPMTGGSRSYEQYF
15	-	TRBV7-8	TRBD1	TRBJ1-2	TGTGCCAGCAGCCTTAGTCCAGGGGGCAGCTATGGCTACACCTTC	CASSLSPGGSYGYTF
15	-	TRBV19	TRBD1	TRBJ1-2	TGTGCCAGTAGTGCAGGGACAGGGGGTAACTATGGCTACACCTTC	CASSAGTGGNYGYTF
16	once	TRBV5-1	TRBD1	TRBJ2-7	TGCGCCAGCAGCTTGGACGGGGACAGGGGGGACTACGAGCAGTACTTC	CASSLDGDRGDYEQYF
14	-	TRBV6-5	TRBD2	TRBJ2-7	TGTGCCAGCAGGGGACTAGGACGGTCATACGAGCAGTACTTC	CASRGLGRSYEQYF
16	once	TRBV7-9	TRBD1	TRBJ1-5	TGTGCCAGCAGCTTAGGGACAGGGAGTAGCAATCAGCCCCAGCATTTT	CASSLGTGSSNQPQHF
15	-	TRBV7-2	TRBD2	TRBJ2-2	TGTGCCAGCAGCCCTGGACTAGCGCGGTCCGGGGAGCTGTTTTTT	CASSPGLARSGELFF
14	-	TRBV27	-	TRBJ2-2	TGTGCCAGCTCTTCAGGACTGAACACCGGGGAGCTGTTTTTT	CASSSGLNTGELFF
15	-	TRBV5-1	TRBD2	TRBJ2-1	TGCGCCAGCAGCTTCAGTCTAGCGGGAGTCAATGAGCAGTTCTTC	CASSFSLAGVNEQFF
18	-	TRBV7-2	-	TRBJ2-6	TGTGCCAGCAGCTCCGCGCCTTACAGGGGGCGGGGGGCCAACGGCCTGACTTTC	CASSSAPYRGRGANGLTF
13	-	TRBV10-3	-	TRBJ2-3	TGTGCCATCGGGACGGGAGCTCCAGATACGCAGTATTTT	CAIGTGAPDTQYF
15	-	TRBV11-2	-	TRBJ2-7	TGTGCCAGCAGCTTAGAAGGGTCAGGGGCCTACGAGCAGTACTTC	CASSLEGSGAYEQYF
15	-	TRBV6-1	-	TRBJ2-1	TGTGCCAGCAGTAGTGCAGGGCAGAGCTACAATGAGCAGTTCTTC	CASSSAGQSYNEQFF
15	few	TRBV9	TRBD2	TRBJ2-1	TGTGCCAGCAGCGTAGAACTAGCGGGAGGGCCGGAGCTGGTCTTC	CASSVELAGGPELVF
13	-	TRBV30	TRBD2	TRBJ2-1	TGTGCAACCGAGCGGGAGAACTACAATGAGCAGTTCTTC	CATERENYNEQFF
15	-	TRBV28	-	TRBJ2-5	TGTGCCAGCAGTTTATCGGGGTCCCCTGAAGAGACCCAGTACTTC	CASSLSGSPEETQYF
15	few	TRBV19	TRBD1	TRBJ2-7	TGTGCCAGTAGTAACCGACAGGGAAGTTCCTACGAGCAGTACTTC	CASSNRQGSSYEQYF
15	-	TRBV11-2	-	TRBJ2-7	TGTGCCAGCAGCATACTCCGGGACAGCCGGCGGGGGCAGTACTTC	CASSILRDSRRGQYF
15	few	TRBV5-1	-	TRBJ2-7	TGCGCCAGCAGCTTGGGGGGGACTCGCTCCTACGAGCAGTACTTC	CASSLGGTRSYEQYF
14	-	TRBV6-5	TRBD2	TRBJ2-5	TGTGCCAGCAGTTACAGTGGGGGGGTTGAGACCCAGTACTTC	CASSYSGGVETQYF
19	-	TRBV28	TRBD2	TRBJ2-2	TGTGCCAGCAGTTCCCCGGGACTAGCGGGCCCAGCGAACACCGGGGAGCTGTTTTTT	CASSSPGLAGPANTGELFF
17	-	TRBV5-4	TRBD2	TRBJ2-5	TGTGCCAGCAGCTTGGAGGCTAGCGGGAGTTGGGGGGAGACCCAGTACTTC	CASSLEASGSWGETQYF